Below, one T cell receptor beta chain is given with its context. Its antigen remains unidentified. These data come from a study of cytomegalovirus exposure and HLA in healthy donors. Study-wide points: Earlier analysis yielded a pattern in which most TCR beta V segments were productive about 90% or about 30% of the time.

Primers: 60 Vbeta forward and 13 Jbeta reverse. The protocol was immunoSEQ multiplex PCR, while the TCRdb copy is restricted to in-frame clones and leaves out a portion. The table for this sample gives approximately 200,000 clones. The CDR3 contains 13 residues. V was cut by 5 bases and J by 4 bases, with 9 bases left in between. Germline assignment: CDR1 SGHVS and CDR2 FNYEAQ. The chain combines TRBV7-6 with TRBJ1-5; D ambiguous. This sequence was found in a boy aged 10-17 years in good health and CMV-seronegative. The specimen was PBMCs. The CDR3 DNA reads TGTGCCAGCAGCCTCCGAGATAATCAGCCCCAGCATTTT. The encoded protein is CASSLRDNQPQHF.